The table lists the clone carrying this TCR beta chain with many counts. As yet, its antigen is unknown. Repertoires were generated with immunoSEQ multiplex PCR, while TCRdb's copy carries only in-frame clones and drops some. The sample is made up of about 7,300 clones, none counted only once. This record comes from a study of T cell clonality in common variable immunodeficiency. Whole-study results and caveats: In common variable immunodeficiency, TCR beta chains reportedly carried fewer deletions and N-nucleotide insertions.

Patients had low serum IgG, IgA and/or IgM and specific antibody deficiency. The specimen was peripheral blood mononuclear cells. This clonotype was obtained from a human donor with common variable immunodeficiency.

The sequenced CDR3 bases are TGCGCCAGCAGCTTGAATCCCCTACAGGGGACAGAGACC. This gives the protein CASSLNPLQGTET. The full CDR3 reads CASSLNPLQGTETQYF. The genes are TRBV5-1 and TRBJ2-5, with TRBD1 matching 7 bases. The read is 3 residues too short to cover the CDR3 end, so that end is filled in from the germline J gene. The germline CDR1 and CDR2 sequences are SGHRS and YFSETQ. J gave up 4 bases and V 1 base, and 10 bases lay outside the gene matches. The CDR3 loop spans 16 amino acids.